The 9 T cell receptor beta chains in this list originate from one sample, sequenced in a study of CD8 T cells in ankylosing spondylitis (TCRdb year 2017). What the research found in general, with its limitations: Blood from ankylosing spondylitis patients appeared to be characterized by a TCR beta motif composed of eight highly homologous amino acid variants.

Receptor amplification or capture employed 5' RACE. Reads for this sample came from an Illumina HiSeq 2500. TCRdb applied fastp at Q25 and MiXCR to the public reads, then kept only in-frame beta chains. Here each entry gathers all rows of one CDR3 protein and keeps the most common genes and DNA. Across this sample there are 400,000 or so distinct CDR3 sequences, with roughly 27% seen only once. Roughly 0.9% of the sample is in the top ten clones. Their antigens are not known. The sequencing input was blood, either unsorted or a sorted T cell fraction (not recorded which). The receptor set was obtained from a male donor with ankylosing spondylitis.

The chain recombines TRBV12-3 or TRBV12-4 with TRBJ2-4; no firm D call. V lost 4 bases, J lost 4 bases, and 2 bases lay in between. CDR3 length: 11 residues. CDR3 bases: TGTGCCAGCAGTTCGAAAAACATTCAGTACTTC. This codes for CASSSKNIQYF.

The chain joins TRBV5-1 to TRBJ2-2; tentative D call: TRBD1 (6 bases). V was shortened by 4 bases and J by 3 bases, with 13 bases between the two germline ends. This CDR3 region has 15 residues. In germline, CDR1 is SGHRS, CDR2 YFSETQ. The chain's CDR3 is CASSLEDSYTGELFF. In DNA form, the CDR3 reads TGCGCCAGCAGCCTAGAGGACAGTTACACCGGGGAGCTGTTTTTT.

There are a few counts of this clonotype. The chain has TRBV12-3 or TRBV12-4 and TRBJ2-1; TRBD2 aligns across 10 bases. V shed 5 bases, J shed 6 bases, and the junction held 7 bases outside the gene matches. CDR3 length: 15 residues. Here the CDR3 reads CASSVTSGMVNEQFF. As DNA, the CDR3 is TGTGCCAGCAGTGTAACTAGCGGGATGGTCAATGAGCAGTTCTTC.

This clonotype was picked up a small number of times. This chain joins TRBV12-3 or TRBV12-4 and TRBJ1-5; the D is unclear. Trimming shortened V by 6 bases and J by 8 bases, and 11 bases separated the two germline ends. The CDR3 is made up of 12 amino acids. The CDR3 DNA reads TGTGCCAGCAGACTATCCCGGGAGCCCCAGCATTTT. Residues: CASRLSREPQHF.

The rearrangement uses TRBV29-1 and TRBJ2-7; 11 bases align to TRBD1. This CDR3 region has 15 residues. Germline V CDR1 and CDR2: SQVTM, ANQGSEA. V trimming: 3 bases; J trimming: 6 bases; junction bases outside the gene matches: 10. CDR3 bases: TGCAGCGTTGATGAGGGACAGGGGGAGATTGGCGAGCAGTACGTC. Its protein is CSVDEGQGEIGEQYV.

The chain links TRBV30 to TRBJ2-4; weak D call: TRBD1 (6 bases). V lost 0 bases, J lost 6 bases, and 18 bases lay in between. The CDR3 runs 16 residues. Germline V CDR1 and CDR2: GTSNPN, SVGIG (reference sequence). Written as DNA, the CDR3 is TGTGCCTGGAGTGTAGGCTATCAGGGGTCATTAAACATTCAGTACTTC. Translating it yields CAWSVGYQGSLNIQYF.

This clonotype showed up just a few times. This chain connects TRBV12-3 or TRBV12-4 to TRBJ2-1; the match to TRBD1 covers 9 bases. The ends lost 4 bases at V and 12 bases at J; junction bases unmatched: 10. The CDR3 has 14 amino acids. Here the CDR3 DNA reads TGTGCCAGCAGTTCCATGGGACAGGGATATCGGCAGTTCTTC. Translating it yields CASSSMGQGYRQFF.

The CDR3 nucleotides are TGTGCCAGCAGCTTCGAGGGGACAGTAGGCGAGCAGTACTTC. Its translation is CASSFEGTVGEQYF. The rearrangement joins TRBV7-8 to TRBJ2-7; 7 nucleotides line up with TRBD1. The CDR3 consists of 14 residues. Looked up from germline, CDR1 is SGHVS and CDR2 is FQNEAQ. V shed 3 bases and J 6 bases; nucleotides not matched to a gene: 8.

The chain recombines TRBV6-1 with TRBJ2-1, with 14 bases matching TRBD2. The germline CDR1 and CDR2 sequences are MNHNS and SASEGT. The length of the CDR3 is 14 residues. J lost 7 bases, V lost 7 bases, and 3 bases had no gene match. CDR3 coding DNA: TGTGCCAGCATCGGGACTAGCGGGAGAAATGAGCAGTTCTTC. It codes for CASIGTSGRNEQFF.